The 21 T cell receptor beta chains presented below share a single source sample, sequenced in a study of vaccination and CD4 T cells after COVID-19. Sequenced with the Oncomine TCR Beta short-read assay was DNA taken from cultured CD4+ T cells. A single record per CDR3 protein comes from TCRdb applying MiXCR to the PCR reads. Of 13,000 or so distinct CDR3 sequences listed, 40% to 50% are singletons. Treatment specified: roughly 10-day PBMC culture with coronavirus spike peptide pools or control peptides (ViraFEST assay). These receptors have no known antigen. The sequencing sample was made of CD4+ T cells from blood, cultured in vitro. The origin of the receptors is a human donor who had recovered from COVID-19.

The rearrangement uses TRBV20-1 and TRBJ2-2; D is ambiguous. The ends were cut back, 6 bases at V and 3 bases at J, with 8 bases in the middle. CDR3 size: 12 residues. Germline assignment: CDR1 DFQATT and CDR2 SNEGSKA (reference sequence). The CDR3 loop reads CSASVYTGELFF. CDR3 sequence (DNA): TGCAGTGCGTCCGTCTACACCGGGGAGCTGTTTTTT.

The V and J genes are TRBV7-9 and TRBJ2-3; D not resolved. The CDR3 sequence is 13 residues long. Germline CDR1 reads SEHNR; CDR2 reads FQNEAQ (reference sequence). Trimming stripped 5 bases from V and 0 bases from J, with 6 bases between. CDR3 bases: TGTGCCAGCAGCCGCGACAGCACAGATACGCAGTATTTT. This gives the protein CASSRDSTDTQYF.

The chain is built from TRBV11-2 and TRBJ2-7; D is unresolved. Trimming removed 7 bases from V and 5 bases from J, with 9 bases in between. Germline values: CDR1 SGHAT, CDR2 FQNNGV. The CDR3 has 11 residues. Written as DNA, the CDR3 is TGTGCCAGCACCCTGTCTGACGAGCAGTACTTC. Protein sequence: CASTLSDEQYF.

The chain is built from TRBV10-1 and TRBJ2-2; possible D gene TRBD2, 5 bases. The CDR3 covers 15 residues. Germline assignment: CDR1 WNHNN and CDR2 SYGVQD (reference sequence). V dropped 3 bases and J dropped 4 bases, with 12 bases sitting between them. The CDR3, as DNA: TGCGCCAGCAGTGAACGGCCCCGGGGCACCGGGGAGCTGTTTTTT. Encoded protein: CASSERPRGTGELFF.

The chain recombines TRBV27 with TRBJ2-7; TRBD2 might be the D (6 bases). The CDR3 runs to 14 residues. Germline V lookup: CDR1 MNHEY, CDR2 SMNVEV (reference sequence). V was cut by 5 bases and J by 4 bases, with 15 bases left in between. CDR3: CASSIRGRGYEQYF. CDR3 DNA: TGTGCCAGCAGTATACGGGGGAGAGGGTACGAGCAGTACTTC.

The chain uses TRBV2 and TRBJ1-5, with 7 bases fitting TRBD1. CDR3 size: 17 residues. Trimming took 4 bases from V and 0 from J; bases not matched to a gene: 9. Germline CDR1 reads SNHLY; CDR2 reads FYNNEI. The CDR3 sequence is CASSAMGTVNSNQPQHF. The CDR3 nucleotides read TGTGCCAGCAGTGCAATGGGGACAGTTAATAGCAATCAGCCCCAGCATTTT. The variable domain in full, completed from reference TRBV2 and TRBJ1-5, reads EPEVTQTPSHQVTQMGQEVILRCVPISNHLYFYWYRQILGQKVEFLVSFYNNEISEKSEIFDDQFSVERPDGSNFTLKIRSTKLEDSAMYFCASSAMGTVNSNQPQHFGDGTRLSIL.

V usage is TRBV5-1 and J usage is TRBJ2-5; TRBD2 might be the D (6 bases). Looked up from germline, CDR1 is SGHRS and CDR2 is YFSETQ. Trimming took 8 bases from V and 3 from J, leaving 20 bases between them. The CDR3 has 15 residues. The CDR3 DNA follows: TGCGCCAGTCAAAGAGGGGCTAGCGCTGAAGAGACCCAGTACTTC. It translates to CASQRGASAEETQYF.

Only a few counts were recorded for this clonotype. This chain links TRBV10-3 with TRBJ1-2; D is ambiguous. This CDR3 is 12 amino acids long. Trimming took off 6 bases at V and 5 bases at J, with 10 bases between the two ends. Germline values: CDR1 ENHRY, CDR2 SYGVKD. CDR3 in amino acids: CAISFDGYGYTF. The CDR3 DNA follows: TGTGCCATCAGCTTTGACGGGTATGGCTACACCTTC.

This chain joins TRBV27 and TRBJ2-2; 7 bases are a match to TRBD1. V trimming: 0 bases; J trimming: 1 base; junction bases outside the gene matches: 2. This CDR3 comprises 16 residues. Germline CDR1 MNHEY, CDR2 SMNVEV (reference sequence). CDR3 in DNA: TGTGCCAGCAGTTTATCCTACAGGGGGAACACCGGGGAGCTGTTTTTT. Residues: CASSLSYRGNTGELFF.

This chain connects TRBV6-1 to TRBJ2-2, with D tentatively TRBD2 (5 bases). The CDR3 loop spans 13 amino acids. Trimming pared 9 bases from V and 5 bases from J, leaving 13 bases between. Germline CDR1 is MNHNS and CDR2 is SASEGT. CDR3 in amino acids: CASVRGRTGELFF. DNA for the CDR3: TGTGCCAGTGTCCGAGGGCGGACCGGGGAGCTGTTTTTT.

This clonotype has a handful of counts. J is TRBJ2-7 and V is TRBV27; 14 bases are a match to TRBD2. From germline, CDR1 is MNHEY and CDR2 SMNVEV (reference sequence). Losses at the gene ends were 6 bases for V and 3 bases for J; bases not matched to a gene: 10. The CDR3 contains 17 residues. CDR3 amino acids: CASSPGTSGGSDYEQYF. For the CDR3, the DNA is TGTGCCAGCAGCCCCGGGACTAGCGGGGGCTCCGACTACGAGCAGTACTTC.

Judged by abundance, this clonotype is medium-sized. V is TRBV6-5 and J is TRBJ1-6; TRBD1 aligns across 7 bases. From germline, CDR1 is MNHEY and CDR2 SVGAGI. The CDR3 runs to 15 residues. Unmatched junction bases numbered 8, after V lost 3 bases and J lost 9 bases. For the CDR3, the DNA is TGTGCCAGCAGTTATTCTACAGGGGCGACTTCACCCCTCCACTTT. It codes for CASSYSTGATSPLHF.

The J gene is TRBJ1-6, the V gene TRBV27, with D unclear. V was pared by 5 bases and J by 12 bases, with 20 bases between. This CDR3 has 15 residues. CDR1 and CDR2 (germline): MNHEY, SMNVEV (reference sequence). For the CDR3, the DNA is TGTGCCAGCAGTATAGGAGGCCCAATAGGTGGACCCCTCCACTTT. Protein: CASSIGGPIGGPLHF.

V usage is TRBV7-2 and J usage is TRBJ1-2, with 9 positions matching TRBD1. The ends lost 2 bases at V and 7 bases at J; junction bases unmatched: 8. Looked up from germline, CDR1 is SGHTA and CDR2 is FQGNSA. This CDR3 contains 15 residues. CDR3 in amino acids: CASSLSGQGLFGYTF. CDR3 coding DNA: TGTGCCAGCAGCTTATCCGGACAGGGGTTGTTTGGCTACACCTTC.

The gene calls are TRBV5-1 and TRBJ2-5; the match to TRBD2 covers 15 bases. After removal of 2 bases from V and 5 bases from J, the junction contained 10 bases not matched to a gene. The CDR3 has 18 amino acids. Germline V gene lookup returns CDR1 SGHRS and CDR2 YFSETQ. CDR3 protein: CASSLPGLAGGVRETQYF. The DNA for the CDR3 is TGCGCCAGCAGCTTACCGGGACTAGCGGGAGGTGTGCGGGAGACCCAGTACTTC. Full variable domain (remainder filled in from reference TRBV5-1 and TRBJ2-5): KAGVTQTPRYLIKTRGQQVTLSCSPISGHRSVSWYQQTPGQGLQFLFEYFSETQRNKGNFPGRFSGRQFSNSRSEMNVSTLELGDSALYLCASSLPGLAGGVRETQYFGPGTRLLVL.

By share, this clonotype ranks as medium-sized. The chain joins TRBV30 to TRBJ1-5; 7 bases are shared with TRBD1. The CDR3 is 16 amino acids. Germline lookup yields CDR1 GTSNPN and CDR2 SVGIG (reference sequence). After removal of 3 bases from V and 1 base from J, the junction contained 9 bases not matched to a gene. CDR3 amino acids: CAWSPGGPESNQPQHF. The CDR3 coding sequence is TGTGCCTGGAGCCCAGGGGGGCCGGAGAGCAATCAGCCCCAGCATTTT.

The rearrangement links TRBV7-2 to TRBJ2-3, with TRBD2 identical over 9 bases. V lost 5 bases to trimming and J lost 4 bases; unmatched junction nucleotides: 22. The CDR3 runs to 20 residues. Germline CDR1 SGHTA, CDR2 FQGNSA. The CDR3 sequence: CASSPEAHLAGRSVPDTQYF. The CDR3 bases are TGTGCCAGCAGCCCAGAGGCGCACCTAGCGGGAAGATCAGTTCCAGATACGCAGTATTTT.

The V call is TRBV5-5, the J call TRBJ2-7, with 7 bases lining up with TRBD1. Germline lookup yields CDR1 SGHKS and CDR2 YYEKEE (reference sequence). The CDR3 loop spans 15 amino acids. J was trimmed by 5 bases and V by 2 bases; bases with no gene match: 10. CDR3 DNA sequence: TGTGCCAGCAGCTTCCCCCGGACAGGAGTCGACGAGCAGTACTTC. Translated: CASSFPRTGVDEQYF. Variable domain in full (rest from reference TRBV5-5 and TRBJ2-7): DAGVTQSPTHLIKTRGQQVTLRCSPISGHKSVSWYQQVLGQGPQFIFQYYEKEERGRGNFPDRFSARQFPNYSSELNVNALLLGDSALYLCASSFPRTGVDEQYFGPGTRLTVT.

The chain carries TRBV27 and TRBJ1-5; 9 nucleotides line up with TRBD1. The CDR3 loop spans 16 amino acids. V trimming: 2 bases; J trimming: 2 bases; junction bases outside the gene matches: 4. Germline V gene sequence: CDR1 MNHEY, CDR2 SMNVEV (reference sequence). The CDR3 loop is CASSLRWDRGNQPQHF. The CDR3 DNA sequence: TGTGCCAGCAGTTTAAGGTGGGACAGGGGCAATCAGCCCCAGCATTTT.

This clonotype was seen a single time. The chain has TRBV5-5 and TRBJ2-5; D tentatively fits TRBD1 or TRBD2 (6 bases each). The germline CDR1 and CDR2 sequences are SGHKS and YYEKEE (reference sequence). The CDR3 runs 14 residues. The V gene lost 0 bases and the J gene lost 4 bases, with 10 bases spanning the gap. The CDR3 here is CASSLEGGRETQYF. The CDR3 nucleotides are TGTGCCAGCAGCTTGGAAGGGGGGCGAGAGACCCAGTACTTC.

The chain carries TRBV5-1 and TRBJ2-1; the D is unclear. CDR1 and CDR2 (germline): SGHRS, YFSETQ. There are 15 residues in the CDR3. Deletions cut 0 bases from V and 1 base from J, with 8 bases between. CDR3 protein: CASSLARGSYNEQFF. For the CDR3, the DNA is TGCGCCAGCAGCTTGGCTCGCGGATCCTACAATGAGCAGTTCTTC. Full variable domain (missing parts from reference TRBV5-1 and TRBJ2-1): KAGVTQTPRYLIKTRGQQVTLSCSPISGHRSVSWYQQTPGQGLQFLFEYFSETQRNKGNFPGRFSGRQFSNSRSEMNVSTLELGDSALYLCASSLARGSYNEQFFGPGTRLTVL.